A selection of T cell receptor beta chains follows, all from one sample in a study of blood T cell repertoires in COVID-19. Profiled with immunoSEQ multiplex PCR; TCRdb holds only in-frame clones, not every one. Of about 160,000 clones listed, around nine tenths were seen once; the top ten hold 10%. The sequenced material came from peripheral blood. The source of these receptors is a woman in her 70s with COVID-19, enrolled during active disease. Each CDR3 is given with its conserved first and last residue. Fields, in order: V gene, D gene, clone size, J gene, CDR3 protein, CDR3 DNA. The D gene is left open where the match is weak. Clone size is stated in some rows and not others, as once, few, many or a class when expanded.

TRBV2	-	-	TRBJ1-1	CASSAPGRGTEAFF	TGTGCCAGCAGCGCCCCGGGGAGGGGCACTGAAGCTTTCTTT
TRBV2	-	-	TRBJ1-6	CASRRPFGAGDSPLHF	TGTGCCAGCAGGCGCCCTTTTGGGGCAGGGGATTCACCCCTCCACTTT
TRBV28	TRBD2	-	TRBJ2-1	CASSFGPLAGVGEQFF	TGTGCCAGCAGTTTTGGACCCCTAGCGGGGGTGGGTGAGCAGTTCTTC
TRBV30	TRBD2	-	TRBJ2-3	CAGRTSPDTQYF	TGTGCCGGTCGGACTAGCCCAGATACGCAGTATTTT
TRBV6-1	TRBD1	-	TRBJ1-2	CASSEFTGTGNYGYTF	TGTGCCAGCAGTGAATTTACGGGGACAGGGAACTATGGCTACACCTTC
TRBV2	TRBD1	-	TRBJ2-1	CASRDRQGSYNEQFF	TGTGCCAGCAGGGATAGACAGGGGTCCTACAATGAGCAGTTCTTC
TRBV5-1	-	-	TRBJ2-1	CASSSQGGGYNEQFF	TGCGCCAGCAGCTCCCAGGGGGGCGGATACAATGAGCAGTTCTTC
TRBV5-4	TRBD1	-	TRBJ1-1	CASSLGQYMNTEAFF	TGTGCCAGCAGCCTGGGACAGTACATGAACACTGAAGCTTTCTTT
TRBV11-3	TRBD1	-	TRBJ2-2	CASSLRGQGWNTGELFF	TGTGCCAGCAGCTTACGAGGACAGGGATGGAACACCGGGGAGCTGTTTTTT
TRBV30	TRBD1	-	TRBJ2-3	CAWSVRDRGPDTQYF	TGTGCCTGGAGTGTGCGGGACAGGGGGCCAGATACGCAGTATTTT
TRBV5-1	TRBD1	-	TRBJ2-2	CASSLGTGNHGELFF	TGCGCCAGCAGCTTGGGGACAGGGAATCACGGGGAGCTGTTTTTT
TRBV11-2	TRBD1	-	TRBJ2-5	CASSLDPRQGQETQYF	TGTGCCAGCAGCTTAGACCCCCGACAGGGGCAAGAGACCCAGTACTTC
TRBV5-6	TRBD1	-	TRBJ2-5	CASSPQTGVVGTQYF	TGTGCCAGCAGCCCTCAGACAGGGGTAGTTGGGACCCAGTACTTC
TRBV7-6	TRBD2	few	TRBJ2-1	CASSPRLAGGDNEQFF	TGTGCCAGCAGCCCTCGACTAGCGGGGGGGGACAATGAGCAGTTCTTC
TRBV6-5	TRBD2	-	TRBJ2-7	CASKRGLLSYEQYF	TGTGCCAGCAAGCGGGGGCTGCTCTCCTACGAGCAGTACTTC
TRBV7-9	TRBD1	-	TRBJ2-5	CASSRGTGQETQYF	TGTGCCAGCAGCCGCGGGACAGGGCAAGAGACCCAGTACTTC
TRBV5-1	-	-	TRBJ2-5	CASSLAAGDQETQYF	TGCGCCAGCAGCTTGGCGGCAGGGGACCAAGAGACCCAGTACTTC
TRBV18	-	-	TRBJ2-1	CASSPTRQDYNEQFF	TGTGCCAGCTCACCGACTCGACAGGATTACAATGAGCAGTTCTTC
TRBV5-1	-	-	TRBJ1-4	CASSLEGSYEKLFF	TGCGCCAGCAGCTTGGAGGGGTCATATGAAAAACTGTTTTTT
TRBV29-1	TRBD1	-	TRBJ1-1	CSVGRGTGNTEAFF	TGCAGCGTGGGGCGAGGGACAGGGAACACTGAAGCTTTCTTT